The T cell receptor beta chain under discussion was sequenced for a study of blood T cell repertoires in COVID-19. The overall study: The samples span acute and convalescent COVID-19 from the United States, Italy and Spain.

How the authors handled the data: Counts of nucleated cells, estimated from reference gene primer amplification, were obtained. Assay used: immunoSEQ multiplex PCR; TCRdb lists only in-frame clones, some missing. That table is the source of V, J and clone size, and D and trimming were worked out from the DNA. In the table there are some 250,000 clones, about 90% of which are singletons. The CDR3 contains 15 residues. This chain connects TRBV21-1 to TRBJ2-7; the table's D call, TRBD2, has no DNA check behind it. TRBV21-1 corresponds to a pseudogene. Material for sequencing was peripheral blood. The TCR comes from a man in his sixties with acute or convalescent COVID-19. The CDR3 region has the DNA TGTGCCAGCAGCATCCCGCCCGCGCCTCCCTACGAGCAGTACTTC. Amino acid sequence: CASSIPPAPPYEQYF.